The rows below give T cell receptor beta chains drawn from one sample of a study of siplizumab effects on memory and regulatory T cells. TCRdb keeps only in-frame clones here, not all; method: immunoSEQ multiplex PCR. The sample lists approximately 100,000 clones; more than 85% were seen once. The material sequenced was CD4+ T cells sorted from blood. The receptors shown here come from a human donor in good health. Some clones in this sample may be carry-over from other donors' samples. The CDR3 runs from the conserved cysteine through the conserved F or W. The D gene is left open where the match is weak. Size is omitted from some rows. Given values are once, few, many or a class for expanded clones.

NA	TRBV7-2	TRBJ2-6	NA	CASSLFAGTSSGANVLTF	TGTGCCAGCAGCTTATTCGCGGGTACCAGCTCTGGGGCCAACGTCCTGACTTTC
few	TRBV11-1	TRBJ1-2	NA	CASSLDGRGGYTF	TGTGCCAGCAGCTTAGATGGACGAGGGGGCTACACCTTC
NA	TRBV6-5	TRBJ1-1	NA	CATFVTVSTEAFF	TGTGCCACCTTCGTGACAGTCAGCACTGAAGCTTTCTTT
NA	TRBV7-2	TRBJ2-5	TRBD2	CASRLAGEETQYF	TGTGCCAGCAGACTAGCGGGAGAAGAGACCCAGTACTTC
once	TRBV6-6	TRBJ1-5	NA	CASSYWTGQPQHF	TGTGCCAGCAGTTATTGGACCGGACAGCCCCAGCATTTT
NA	TRBV7-2	TRBJ2-1	TRBD2	CASTLRGAGLLYNEQFF	TGTGCCAGCACCCTAAGGGGAGCGGGACTTCTATACAATGAGCAGTTCTTC
NA	TRBV18	TRBJ2-3	NA	CASSPRPGEATDTQYF	TGTGCCAGCTCACCAAGGCCGGGAGAGGCAACAGATACGCAGTATTTT
NA	TRBV7-8	TRBJ2-7	NA	CASSLQGNSYEQYF	TGTGCCAGCAGCTTACAGGGAAACTCCTACGAGCAGTACTTC
once	TRBV29-1	TRBJ2-3	TRBD2	CSVGKRASGSTDTQYF	TGCAGCGTTGGAAAACGGGCTAGCGGGAGCACAGATACGCAGTATTTT
NA	TRBV11-3	TRBJ2-7	NA	CASSLSRYGEQYF	TGTGCCAGCAGCTTATCCAGGTACGGCGAGCAGTACTTC
once	TRBV25-1	TRBJ2-5	TRBD2	CASSWSGSASETQYF	TGTGCCAGCAGTTGGAGCGGGAGTGCGTCGGAGACCCAGTACTTC
NA	TRBV15	TRBJ1-2	NA	CATSRDQGPYGYTF	TGTGCCACCAGCAGAGACCAGGGCCCCTATGGCTACACCTTC
NA	TRBV11-2	TRBJ1-2	NA	CASSSGEPTNYGYTF	TGTGCCAGCAGCTCCGGAGAGCCTACTAACTATGGCTACACCTTC
NA	TRBV19	TRBJ2-3	NA	CASRNAGRTDTQYF	TGTGCCAGTAGGAATGCAGGGAGGACAGATACGCAGTATTTT
NA	TRBV5-1	TRBJ2-3	TRBD2	CASSPGGLAGDTQYF	TGCGCCAGCAGCCCCGGCGGGCTAGCGGGAGATACGCAGTATTTT
NA	TRBV5-1	TRBJ1-2	NA	CASSLAQPWDGYTF	TGCGCCAGCAGCTTGGCCCAGCCCTGGGATGGCTACACCTTC
NA	TRBV7-8	TRBJ2-3	TRBD2	CASRKREGLDTQYF	TGTGCCAGCAGGAAGCGGGAGGGCCTCGATACGCAGTATTTT
NA	TRBV28	TRBJ2-7	TRBD1	CASEEDRGLSYEQYF	TGTGCCAGCGAGGAGGACAGGGGGCTTTCCTACGAGCAGTACTTC
few	TRBV30	TRBJ2-2	NA	CAWTTLGGELFF	TGTGCCTGGACCACCCTGGGAGGGGAGCTGTTTTTT
NA	TRBV11-2	TRBJ2-2	TRBD1	CASSSKTGGGTGELFF	TGTGCCAGCAGCTCCAAGACAGGGGGAGGGACCGGGGAGCTGTTTTTT
NA	TRBV11-2	TRBJ2-3	TRBD2	CASSDTSGDPTDTQYF	TGTGCCAGCAGCGACACTAGCGGGGACCCCACAGATACGCAGTATTTT
NA	TRBV6-5	TRBJ2-5	TRBD2	CASSYRLAQETQYF	TGTGCCAGCAGTTACAGACTAGCCCAAGAGACCCAGTACTTC
NA	TRBV5-8	TRBJ2-2	TRBD2	CASSRGTSGMTGELFF	TGTGCCAGCAGCCGTGGGACTAGCGGGATGACCGGGGAGCTGTTTTTT
NA	TRBV6-1	TRBJ2-2	NA	CASSPGHKNTGELFF	TGTGCCAGCAGTCCGGGACACAAGAACACCGGGGAGCTGTTTTTT
once	TRBV6-5	TRBJ1-2	TRBD1	CASRRGQNLYGYTF	TGTGCCAGCAGAAGGGGACAGAACCTCTATGGCTACACCTTC
NA	TRBV23-1	TRBJ1-1	TRBD1	CASSQGGQQNTEAFF	TGCGCCAGCAGTCAGGGGGGACAGCAGAACACTGAAGCTTTCTTT
NA	TRBV29-1	TRBJ1-3	NA	CSATGLAGNTIYF	TGCAGCGCCACAGGGCTGGCTGGAAACACCATATATTTT
NA	TRBV7-2	TRBJ2-2	NA	CASSPRVYTGELFF	TGTGCCAGCAGCCCCCGGGTCTACACCGGGGAGCTGTTTTTT
NA	TRBV4-3	TRBJ2-7	NA	CASSQDLWSISYEQYF	TGCGCCAGCAGCCAAGATCTTTGGTCTATCTCCTACGAGCAGTACTTC
NA	TRBV14	TRBJ2-2	NA	CASSQVRSGELFF	TGTGCCAGCAGCCAAGTACGCTCCGGGGAGCTGTTTTTT
NA	TRBV19	TRBJ1-5	NA	CASSIVGVASNQPQHF	TGTGCCAGTAGTATAGTCGGGGTTGCGAGCAATCAGCCCCAGCATTTT
NA	TRBV2	TRBJ2-7	NA	CASNRARVYEQYF	TGTGCCAGCAACAGAGCCAGGGTCTACGAGCAGTACTTC
once	TRBV18	TRBJ2-3	NA	CASSPWDSTDTQYF	TGTGCCAGCTCACCCTGGGACAGCACAGATACGCAGTATTTT
NA	TRBV4-1	TRBJ2-7	NA	CASSQGPGRNYEQYF	TGCGCCAGCAGCCAAGGTCCGGGACGGAACTACGAGCAGTACTTC
NA	TRBV30	TRBJ1-5	NA	CAWSVSGSNQPQHF	TGTGCCTGGAGTGTATCAGGTAGCAATCAGCCCCAGCATTTT
NA	TRBV6-5	TRBJ2-5	TRBD1	CASKTGTEQETQYF	TGTGCCAGCAAGACCGGGACAGAACAAGAGACCCAGTACTTC
NA	TRBV29-1	TRBJ1-3	NA	CSVRGSAGGTIYF	TGCAGCGTCCGGGGTAGCGCTGGCGGCACCATATATTTT
NA	TRBV7-9	TRBJ2-5	TRBD1	CASSQRDRSTATQYF	TGTGCCAGCAGCCAAAGGGACAGATCCACGGCGACCCAGTACTTC
few	TRBV7-9	TRBJ2-1	TRBD2	CASSLASGIGNEQFF	TGTGCCAGCAGCTTAGCTAGCGGGATAGGCAATGAGCAGTTCTTC
NA	TRBV7-6	TRBJ2-1	NA	CASSPYREANDNEQFF	TGTGCCAGCAGCCCTTACAGGGAGGCTAACGACAATGAGCAGTTCTTC
NA	TRBV6-5	TRBJ2-6	NA	CASSDKGGANVLTF	TGTGCCAGCAGTGACAAAGGAGGGGCCAACGTCCTGACTTTC
NA	TRBV4-1	TRBJ2-7	TRBD2	CASSPSGRHYEQYF	TGCGCCAGCAGCCCTAGCGGGAGGCACTACGAGCAGTACTTC
once	TRBV7-9	TRBJ1-2	NA	CASSQLGPVWDYGYTF	TGTGCCAGCAGCCAGTTAGGCCCCGTTTGGGACTATGGCTACACCTTC
NA	TRBV28	TRBJ2-7	TRBD1	CASSSRGTDAGDEQYF	TGTGCCAGCAGTTCCCGAGGGACAGACGCCGGGGACGAGCAGTACTTC